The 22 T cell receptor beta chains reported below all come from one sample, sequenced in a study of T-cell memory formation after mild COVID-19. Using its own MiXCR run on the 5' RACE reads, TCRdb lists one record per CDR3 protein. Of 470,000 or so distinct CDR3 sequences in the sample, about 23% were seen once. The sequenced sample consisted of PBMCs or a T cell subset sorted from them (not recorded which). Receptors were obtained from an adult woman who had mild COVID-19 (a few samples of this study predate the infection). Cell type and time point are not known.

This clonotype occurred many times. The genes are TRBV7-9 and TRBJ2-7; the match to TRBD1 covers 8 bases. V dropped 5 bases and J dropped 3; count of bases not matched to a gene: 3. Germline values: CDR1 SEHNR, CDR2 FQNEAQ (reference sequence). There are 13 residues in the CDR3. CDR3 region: CASSHTGGYEQYF. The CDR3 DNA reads TGTGCCAGCAGCCATACAGGGGGCTACGAGCAGTACTTC.

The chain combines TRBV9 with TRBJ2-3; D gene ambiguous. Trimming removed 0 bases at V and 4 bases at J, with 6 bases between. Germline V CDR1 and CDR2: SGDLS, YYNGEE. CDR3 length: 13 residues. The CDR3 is CASSVGPADTQYF. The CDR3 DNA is TGTGCCAGCAGCGTAGGTCCCGCAGATACGCAGTATTTT.

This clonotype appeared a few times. CDR3: CASHSGQGYLNQPQHF. The DNA of the CDR3 is TGTGCCAGCCATTCGGGACAGGGGTATCTCAATCAGCCCCAGCATTTT. The chain links TRBV6-6 to TRBJ1-5, with TRBD1 matching over 10 bases. V lost 8 bases, J lost 3 bases, and 10 bases stayed unmatched. The CDR3 has 16 residues. In germline, CDR1 is MNHNY, CDR2 SVGAGI (reference sequence).

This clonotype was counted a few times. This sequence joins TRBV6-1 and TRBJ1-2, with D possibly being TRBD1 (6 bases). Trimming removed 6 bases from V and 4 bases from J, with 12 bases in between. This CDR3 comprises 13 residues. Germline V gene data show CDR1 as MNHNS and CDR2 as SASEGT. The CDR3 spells CASSPGGGYGYTF. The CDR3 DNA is TGTGCCAGCAGCCCGGGAGGGGGCTATGGCTACACCTTC.

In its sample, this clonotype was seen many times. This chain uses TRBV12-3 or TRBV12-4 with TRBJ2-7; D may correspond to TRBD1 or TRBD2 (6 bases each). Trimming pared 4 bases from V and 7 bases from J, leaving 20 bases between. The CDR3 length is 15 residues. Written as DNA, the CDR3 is TGTGCCAGCAGTTCCCAGGAGGGGGGCGTGAGGGAGCAGTACTTC. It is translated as CASSSQEGGVREQYF.

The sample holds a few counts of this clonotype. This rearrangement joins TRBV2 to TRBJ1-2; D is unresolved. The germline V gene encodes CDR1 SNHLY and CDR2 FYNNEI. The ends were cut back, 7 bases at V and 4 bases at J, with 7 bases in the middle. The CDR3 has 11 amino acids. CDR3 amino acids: CASKQFYGYTF. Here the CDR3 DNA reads TGTGCCAGCAAACAGTTCTATGGCTACACCTTC.

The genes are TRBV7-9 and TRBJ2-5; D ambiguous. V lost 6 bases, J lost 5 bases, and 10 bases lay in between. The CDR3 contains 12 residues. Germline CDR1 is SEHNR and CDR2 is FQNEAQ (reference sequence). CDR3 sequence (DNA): TGTGCCAGCAGTCCGACCCCGGAGACCCAGTACTTC. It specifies CASSPTPETQYF.

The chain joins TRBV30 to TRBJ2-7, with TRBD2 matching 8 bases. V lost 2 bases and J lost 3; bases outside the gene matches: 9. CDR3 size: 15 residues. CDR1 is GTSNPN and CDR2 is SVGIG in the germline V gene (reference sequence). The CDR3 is CAWSYQAAGGYEQYF. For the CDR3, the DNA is TGTGCCTGGAGTTATCAGGCGGCGGGGGGCTACGAGCAGTACTTC. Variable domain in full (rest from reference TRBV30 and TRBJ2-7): SQTIHQWPATLVQPVGSPLSLECTVEGTSNPNLYWYRQAAGRGLQLLFYSVGIGQISSEVPQNLSASRPQDRQFILSSKKLLLSDSGFYLCAWSYQAAGGYEQYFGPGTRLTVT.

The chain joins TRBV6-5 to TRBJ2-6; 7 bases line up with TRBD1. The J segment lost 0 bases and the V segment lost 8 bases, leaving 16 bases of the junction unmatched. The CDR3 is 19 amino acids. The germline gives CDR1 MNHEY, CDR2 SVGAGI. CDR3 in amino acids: CASYRGRDSLSSGANVLTF. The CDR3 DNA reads TGTGCCAGCTACCGGGGCCGGGACAGCCTTAGCTCTGGGGCCAACGTCCTGACTTTC.

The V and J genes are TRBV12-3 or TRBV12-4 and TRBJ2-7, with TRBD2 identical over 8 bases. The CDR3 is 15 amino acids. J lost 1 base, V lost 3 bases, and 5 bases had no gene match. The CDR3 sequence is CASSFEVAGSYEQYF. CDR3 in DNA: TGTGCCAGCAGTTTCGAGGTAGCGGGGTCCTACGAGCAGTACTTC.

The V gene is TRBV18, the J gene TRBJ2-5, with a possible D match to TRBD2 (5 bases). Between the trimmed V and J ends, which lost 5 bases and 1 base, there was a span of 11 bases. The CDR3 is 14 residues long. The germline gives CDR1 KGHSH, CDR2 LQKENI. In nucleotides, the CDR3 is TGTGCCAGCTCAAGGAGGTCCCGCCAAGAGACCCAGTACTTC. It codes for CASSRRSRQETQYF. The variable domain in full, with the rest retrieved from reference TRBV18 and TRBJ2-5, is NAGVMQNPRHLVRRRGQEARLRCSPMKGHSHVYWYRQLPEEGLKFMVYLQKENIIDESGMPKERFSAEFPKEGPSILRIQQVVRGDSAAYFCASSRRSRQETQYFGPGTRLLVL.

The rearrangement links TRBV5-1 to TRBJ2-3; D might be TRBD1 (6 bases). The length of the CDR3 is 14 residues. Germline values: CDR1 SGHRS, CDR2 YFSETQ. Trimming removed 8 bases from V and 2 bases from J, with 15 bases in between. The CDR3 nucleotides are TGCGCCAGTCAAACAGGGACGATCACAGATACGCAGTATTTT. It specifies CASQTGTITDTQYF.

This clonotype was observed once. The CDR3 nucleotides read TGTGCCACCAGCGGCGCCTGGGGGAGCGGCTCCTACAATGAGCAGTTCTTC. It encodes CATSGAWGSGSYNEQFF. This chain connects TRBV15 to TRBJ2-1; D tentatively reads TRBD1 or TRBD2 (5 bases each). V lost 5 bases and J lost 0, with 17 bases in between. The CDR3 extends over 17 amino acids. CDR1 is LNHNV and CDR2 is YYDKDF in the germline V gene (reference sequence).

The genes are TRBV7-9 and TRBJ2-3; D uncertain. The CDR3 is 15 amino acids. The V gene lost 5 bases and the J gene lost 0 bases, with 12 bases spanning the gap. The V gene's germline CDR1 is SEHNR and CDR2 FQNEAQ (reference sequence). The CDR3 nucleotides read TGTGCCAGCAGCCGAATTAGGACGAGCACAGATACGCAGTATTTT. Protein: CASSRIRTSTDTQYF.

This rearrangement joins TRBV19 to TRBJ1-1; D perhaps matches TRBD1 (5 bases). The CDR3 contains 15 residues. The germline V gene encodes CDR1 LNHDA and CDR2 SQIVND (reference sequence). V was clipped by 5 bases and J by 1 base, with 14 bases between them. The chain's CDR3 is CASSHTGTRNTEAFF. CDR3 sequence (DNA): TGTGCCAGTAGTCATACCGGGACGAGGAACACTGAAGCTTTCTTT.

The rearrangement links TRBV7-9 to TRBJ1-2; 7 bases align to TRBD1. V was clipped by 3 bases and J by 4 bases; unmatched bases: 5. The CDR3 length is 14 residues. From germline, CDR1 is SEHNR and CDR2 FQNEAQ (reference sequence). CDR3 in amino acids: CASSFGQDLYGYTF. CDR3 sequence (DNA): TGTGCCAGCAGCTTCGGACAGGACCTCTATGGCTACACCTTC.

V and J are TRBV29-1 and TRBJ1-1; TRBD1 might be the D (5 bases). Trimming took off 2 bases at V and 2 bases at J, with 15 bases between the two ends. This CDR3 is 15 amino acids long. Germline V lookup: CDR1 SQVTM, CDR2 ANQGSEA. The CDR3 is CSVEIAGTQNTEAFF. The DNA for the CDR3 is TGCAGCGTTGAAATCGCCGGGACTCAAAACACTGAAGCTTTCTTT.

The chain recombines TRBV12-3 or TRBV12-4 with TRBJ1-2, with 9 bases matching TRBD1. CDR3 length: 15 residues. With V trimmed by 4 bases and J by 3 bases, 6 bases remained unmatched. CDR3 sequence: CASSSRDREDYGYTF. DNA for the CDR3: TGTGCCAGCAGTTCTAGGGACAGGGAGGACTATGGCTACACCTTC.

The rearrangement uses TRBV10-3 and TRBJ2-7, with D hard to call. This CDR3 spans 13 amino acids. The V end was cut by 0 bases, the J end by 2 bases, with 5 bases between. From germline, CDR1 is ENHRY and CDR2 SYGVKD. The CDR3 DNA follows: TGTGCCATCAGTGAGTCAACCGCCTACGAGCAGTACTTC. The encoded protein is CAISESTAYEQYF.

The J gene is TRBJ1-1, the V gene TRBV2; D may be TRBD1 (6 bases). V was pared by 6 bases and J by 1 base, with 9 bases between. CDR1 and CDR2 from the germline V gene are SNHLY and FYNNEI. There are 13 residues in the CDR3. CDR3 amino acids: CASSGQKNTEAFF. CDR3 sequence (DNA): TGTGCCAGCAGCGGACAGAAGAACACTGAAGCTTTCTTT.

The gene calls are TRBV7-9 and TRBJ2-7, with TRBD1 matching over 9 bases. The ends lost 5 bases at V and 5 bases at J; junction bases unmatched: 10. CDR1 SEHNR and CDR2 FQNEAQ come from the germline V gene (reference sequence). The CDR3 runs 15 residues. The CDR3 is CASSLPGQGMNEQYF. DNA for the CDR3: TGTGCCAGCAGCCTACCGGGACAGGGCATGAACGAGCAGTACTTC.

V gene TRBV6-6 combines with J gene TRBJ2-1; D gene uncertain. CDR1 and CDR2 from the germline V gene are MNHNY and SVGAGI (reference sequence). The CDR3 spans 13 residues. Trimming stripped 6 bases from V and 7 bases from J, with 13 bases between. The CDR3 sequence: CASSRPEPNEQFF. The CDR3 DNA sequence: TGTGCCAGCAGCCGCCCGGAACCGAATGAGCAGTTCTTC.